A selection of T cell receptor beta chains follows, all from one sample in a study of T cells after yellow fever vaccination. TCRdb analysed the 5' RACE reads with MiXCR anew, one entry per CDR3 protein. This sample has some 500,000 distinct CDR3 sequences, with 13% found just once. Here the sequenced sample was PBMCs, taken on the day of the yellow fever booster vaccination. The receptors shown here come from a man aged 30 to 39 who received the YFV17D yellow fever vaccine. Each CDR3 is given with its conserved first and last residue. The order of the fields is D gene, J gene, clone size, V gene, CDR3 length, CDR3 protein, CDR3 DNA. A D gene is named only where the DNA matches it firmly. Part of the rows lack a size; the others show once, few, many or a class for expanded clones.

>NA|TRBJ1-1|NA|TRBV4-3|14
CASSQESRNTEAFF
TGCGCCAGCAGCCAAGAAAGCAGGAACACTGAAGCTTTCTTT
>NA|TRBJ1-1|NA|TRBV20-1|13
CSARRVVNTEAFF
TGCAGTGCGCGCAGGGTTGTGAACACTGAAGCTTTCTTT
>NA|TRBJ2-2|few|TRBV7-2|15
CASSLQPLAAGELFF
TGTGCCAGCAGCCTCCAACCCCTGGCGGCCGGGGAGCTGTTTTTT
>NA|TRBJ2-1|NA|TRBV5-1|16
CASSLELQISYNEQFF
TGCGCCAGCAGCTTGGAACTTCAGATCTCCTACAATGAGCAGTTCTTC
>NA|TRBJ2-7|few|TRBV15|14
CATSKPPWLGLQYF
TGTGCCACCAGCAAACCCCCATGGCTGGGGTTGCAGTACTTC
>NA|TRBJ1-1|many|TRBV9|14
CASSVDPMNTEAFF
TGTGCCAGCAGCGTAGACCCTATGAACACTGAAGCTTTCTTT
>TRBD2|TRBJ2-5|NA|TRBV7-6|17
CASSSRGERSIQETQYF
TGTGCCAGCAGCTCCCGGGGGGAGAGGAGCATCCAAGAGACCCAGTACTTC
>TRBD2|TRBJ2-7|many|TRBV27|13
CASSGGSRYEQYF
TGTGCCAGCAGTGGCGGGAGTCGGTACGAGCAGTACTTC
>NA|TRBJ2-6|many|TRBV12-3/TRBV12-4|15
CASSLSGSGANVLTF
TGTGCCAGCAGTTTAAGTGGCTCTGGGGCCAACGTCCTGACTTTC
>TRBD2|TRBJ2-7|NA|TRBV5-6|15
CASSTPGLARYEQYF
TGTGCCAGCAGCACACCGGGACTAGCGAGATACGAGCAGTACTTC
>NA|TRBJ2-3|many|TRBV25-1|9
CASGDTQYF
TGTGCCAGCGGGGATACGCAGTATTTT
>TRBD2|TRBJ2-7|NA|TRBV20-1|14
CSAPTSGDSYEQYF
TGCAGTGCTCCAACTAGCGGGGACTCCTACGAGCAGTACTTC
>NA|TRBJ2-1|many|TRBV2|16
CASSETEPSSYNEQFF
TGTGCCAGCAGTGAAACCGAACCGAGCTCCTACAATGAGCAGTTCTTC
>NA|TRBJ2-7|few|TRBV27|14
CASSFSRGYHEQYF
TGTGCCAGCAGTTTTAGCAGGGGCTACCACGAGCAGTACTTC
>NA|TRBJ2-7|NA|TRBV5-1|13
CASSPPTSGQRYF
TGCGCCAGCAGCCCGCCGACCTCGGGTCAGCGGTACTTC
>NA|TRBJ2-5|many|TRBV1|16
CTSSLGKKGGEETQYF
TGCACCAGCAGCCTGGGAAAAAAGGGCGGGGAAGAGACCCAGTACTTC
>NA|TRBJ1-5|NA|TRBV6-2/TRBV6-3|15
CASSYGPRGNQPQHF
TGTGCCAGCAGTTACGGGCCCCGGGGGAATCAGCCCCAGCATTTT
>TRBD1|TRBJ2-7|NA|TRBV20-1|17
CCARLIMRDSGSYEQYF
TGCTGTGCTAGACTGATTATGAGGGACAGTGGCTCCTACGAGCAGTACTTC
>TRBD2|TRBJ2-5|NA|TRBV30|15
CAWSVGLADQETQYF
TGTGCCTGGAGTGTAGGGCTAGCGGATCAAGAGACCCAGTACTTC
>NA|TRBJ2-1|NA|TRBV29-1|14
CSVDRDGVSGEQFF
TGCAGCGTTGACCGGGACGGCGTGTCGGGGGAGCAGTTCTTC
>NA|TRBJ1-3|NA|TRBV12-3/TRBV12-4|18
CASSLSPSGTPRGNTIYF
TGTGCCAGCAGTTTAAGTCCGTCCGGGACACCCAGAGGAAACACCATATATTTT
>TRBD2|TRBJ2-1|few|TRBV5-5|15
CASTHWSGSLIEQFF
TGTGCCAGCACCCATTGGAGCGGGAGTCTCATTGAGCAGTTCTTC
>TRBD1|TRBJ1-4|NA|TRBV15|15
CATSRGTGGREKLFF
TGTGCCACCAGCAGAGGAACAGGGGGCAGGGAAAAACTGTTTTTT
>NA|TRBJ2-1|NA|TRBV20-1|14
CSAAKPGFGNEQFF
TGCAGTGCTGCGAAGCCAGGATTCGGTAATGAGCAGTTCTTC
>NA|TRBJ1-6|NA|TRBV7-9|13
CASSSITYSPLHF
TGTGCCAGCAGCTCCATAACCTATTCACCCCTCCACTTT
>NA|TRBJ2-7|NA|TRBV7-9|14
CASSLSAATYEQYF
TGTGCCAGCAGCTTATCGGCAGCCACCTACGAGCAGTACTTC
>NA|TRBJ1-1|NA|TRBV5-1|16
CASSLRGATENTEAFF
TGCGCCAGCAGCTTGAGGGGGGCGACCGAGAACACTGAAGCTTTCTTT
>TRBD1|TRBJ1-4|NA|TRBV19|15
CASSPAGTGSGKLFF
TGTGCCAGTAGTCCCGCGGGGACAGGTTCGGGGAAACTGTTTTTT
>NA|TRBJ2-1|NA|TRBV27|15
CASSLRARINNEQFF
TGTGCCAGCAGTCTAAGGGCCCGAATAAACAATGAGCAGTTCTTC